The rows below give T cell receptor beta chains drawn from one sample of a study of a mutant IDH1 vaccine in newly diagnosed glioma. These receptors' antigens are unknown. TCRdb's table, derived via immunoSEQ multiplex PCR, lists solely in-frame clones and lacks some. The sample includes 70,000 to 90,000 clones, over 75% seen only once; the top ten take 0.55% to 0.65%. The source material was PBMCs, sampled from a glioma patient whose treatment included an IDH1 peptide vaccine. The receptor source for this set is a woman between 50 and 59 years old with glioma. Each CDR3 is given with its conserved first and last residue. D genes are given only for firm matches. Expanded clones are given a class, and other clones once, few, many or no size at all.

once,TRBV4-1,TRBJ2-5,TRBD2,TGCGCCAGCAGCCTTTCGGGACTAGCACCAGAGACCCAGTACTTC,CASSLSGLAPETQYF
once,TRBV4-1,TRBJ1-1,-,TGCGCCAGCAGCCTACGACCGCCGACCGACACTGAAGCTTTCTTT,CASSLRPPTDTEAFF
-,TRBV6-1,TRBJ2-7,TRBD2,TGTGCCAGCAGGAGGGGACTAGCGGGAACGTACGAGCAGTACTTC,CASRRGLAGTYEQYF
-,TRBV23-1,TRBJ2-5,-,TGCGCCAGCAGTCAATCGAACAGGGAAGAGACCCAGTACTTC,CASSQSNREETQYF
few,TRBV7-9,TRBJ2-2,-,TGTGCCAGCAGTAACACCGGGGAGCTGTTTTTT,CASSNTGELFF
-,TRBV30,TRBJ2-7,TRBD2,TGTGCCTGGAGGACTAGCGGGAGCTCCTACGAGCAGTACTTC,CAWRTSGSSYEQYF
-,TRBV9,TRBJ2-1,TRBD2,TGTGCCAGCAGTCGTAGACTAGCGGAACCAAATGAGCAGTTCTTC,CASSRRLAEPNEQFF
-,TRBV7-9,TRBJ2-1,TRBD2,TGTGCCAGCAGCTCACCGGGACTAGGGGCAAATGAGCAGTTCTTC,CASSSPGLGANEQFF
-,TRBV30,TRBJ2-1,TRBD2,TGTGCCTGGAGTGCCTATCCCGGACTAGCGGCTAATGAGCAGTTCTTC,CAWSAYPGLAANEQFF
-,TRBV6-5,TRBJ2-7,-,TGTGCCAGCAGTTTGGGGCTAACCTACGAGCAGTACTTC,CASSLGLTYEQYF
-,TRBV5-6,TRBJ2-5,TRBD1,TGTGCCAGCAGCCTTGAGCCGACAGGGTTCAGAGAGACCCAGTACTTC,CASSLEPTGFRETQYF
-,TRBV10-1,TRBJ2-5,TRBD1,TGCGCCAGCAGTGAGCAGGGGGCAAAGACCCAGTACTTC,CASSEQGAKTQYF